This TCR beta chain stems from a study of OX40 agonist ivuxolimab in advanced cancers. Study-level information: Dose-escalation cases comprised hepatocellular carcinoma, melanoma, renal cell or head and neck cancer.

Study-level findings and limits: Antigen targets of the expanded peripheral T cells went undetermined.

Blood samples were obtained at baseline, cycle 4 day 1, and cycle 7 day 1. Only in-frame clones appear in the TCRdb table, and some are missing; sequencing was by immunoSEQ multiplex PCR. The sample yields about 53,000 clones, roughly 84% seen once. Details on this clone: The target antigen is unknown.

The source is an adult with an advanced solid tumor such as melanoma, head and neck, liver or kidney cancer. The source was CD4+ or CD8+ T cells sorted from blood, collected in a trial of the OX40 agonist ivuxolimab.

The CDR3 here is CASSQLGLAVQETQYF. CDR3 coding DNA: TGCGCCAGCAGCCAATTGGGACTAGCGGTACAAGAGACCCAGTACTTC. The chain combines TRBV4-1 with TRBJ2-5, with 11 nucleotides matching TRBD2. J lost 2 bases, V lost 2 bases, and 4 bases had no gene match. The CDR3 extends over 16 amino acids. CDR1 and CDR2 from the germline V gene are MGHRA and YSYEKL.